The sequence of this T cell receptor beta chain was determined in a study of OX40 agonist ivuxolimab in advanced cancers. Overall study: Treatment of patients was with ivuxolimab, an agonistic anti-OX40 (CD134) antibody. The study enrolled dose-escalation patients with hepatocellular carcinoma, melanoma, renal cell or head and neck cancer.

CDR3 length: 15 residues. The germline V gene has CDR1 ENHRY and CDR2 SYGVKD. After removal of 7 bases from V and 5 bases from J, the junction contained 9 bases not matched to a gene. Clones were sequenced by immunoSEQ multiplex PCR, and TCRdb holds only the in-frame ones, with some missing. The sample comprises 20,000 to 25,000 clones, over 70% of which are singletons, and roughly 13% rests with the top ten. This sequence was found in an adult with an advanced solid tumor such as melanoma, head and neck, liver or kidney cancer. Sequencing used CD4+ or CD8+ T cells sorted from blood, obtained in a trial of the OX40 agonist ivuxolimab. The rearrangement joins TRBV10-3 to TRBJ2-3; TRBD1 agrees at 10 bases. Here the CDR3 DNA reads TGTGCCATCAAAGGACAGGGGGGCGGGATAGATACGCAGTATTTT. Translating gives CAIKGQGGGIDTQYF.